This entry lists 32 T cell receptor beta chains sequenced from one sample in a study of early T cells in non-severe SARS-CoV-2 infection. TCRdb itself ran the 5' RACE reads through MiXCR, one entry per CDR3 protein. This sample carries approximately 43,000 distinct CDR3 sequences, about 7% of them seen once, and the ten largest clones take around 5.1%. Specimen: whole blood. Source of these receptors: an adult who was a healthcare worker with PCR-confirmed SARS-CoV-2 infection or an uninfected control (not recorded which).

This clonotype was seen at least ten times. The chain links TRBV19 to TRBJ1-4, with D possibly matching TRBD1 (5 bases). Germline assignment: CDR1 LNHDA and CDR2 SQIVND (reference sequence). V was pared by 5 bases and J by 8 bases, with 12 bases between. This CDR3 is built from 13 residues. CDR3 in DNA: TGTGCCAGTAGTCCCGGGACCGTCGAAAAACTGTTTTTT. Its translation is CASSPGTVEKLFF.

The J gene is TRBJ1-1, the V gene TRBV6-2 or TRBV6-3; no reliable D call. V dropped 2 bases and J dropped 0 bases, with 19 bases sitting between them. Germline loops: CDR1 MNHEY, CDR2 SVGEGT. This CDR3 has 18 amino acids. CDR3: CASSYTNPPGWMNTEAFF. CDR3 coding DNA: TGTGCCAGCAGTTACACTAATCCCCCGGGATGGATGAACACTGAAGCTTTCTTT.

This clonotype was counted at least ten times. The chain is built from TRBV18 and TRBJ2-7, with D unclear. Trimming removed 1 base from V and 2 bases from J, with 9 bases in between. The CDR3 has 14 residues. Germline V gene sequence: CDR1 KGHSH, CDR2 LQKENI. DNA of the CDR3: TGTGCCAGCTCACCACTCGACGGAGCCTACGAGCAGTACTTC. Residues: CASSPLDGAYEQYF.

J is TRBJ1-1 and V is TRBV7-2; D unresolved. V was pared by 5 bases and J by 5 bases, with 12 bases between. This CDR3 has 13 amino acids. Germline CDR1 and CDR2: SGHTA and FQGNSA. As DNA, the CDR3 is TGTGCCAGCAGCCTTCCACCGAGGACTGAAGCTTTCTTT. It encodes CASSLPPRTEAFF.

This clonotype was seen a few times. As DNA, the CDR3 is TGCGCCAGCAGCCAAGGGCGCGGGGGGGCCGACAATGAGCAGTTCTTC. This codes for CASSQGRGGADNEQFF. The J gene is TRBJ2-1, the V gene TRBV4-3; TRBD2 aligns across 9 bases. The CDR3 contains 16 residues. Germline V gene sequence: CDR1 LGHNA, CDR2 YSLEER. Trimming cost V 1 base and J 5 bases; bases outside gene matches: 6.

This chain links TRBV29-1 with TRBJ1-1, with D maybe TRBD1 (5 bases). V was clipped by 7 bases and J by 7 bases, with 13 bases between them. CDR3 length: 11 amino acids. Germline V gene sequence: CDR1 SQVTM, CDR2 ANQGSEA. DNA of the CDR3: TGCAGCGGCCTACAGGAAGATGAAGCTTTCTTT. The encoded protein is CSGLQEDEAFF.

This clonotype has at least ten counts. This chain links TRBV10-2 with TRBJ2-4; D unclear. Trimming took off 0 bases at V and 0 bases at J, with 12 bases between the two ends. The CDR3 length is 17 residues. The germline V gene encodes CDR1 WSHSY and CDR2 SAAADI. CDR3 sequence: CASSESMIFLAKNIQYF. Here the CDR3 DNA reads TGCGCCAGCAGTGAGTCAATGATCTTCCTAGCCAAAAACATTCAGTACTTC.

In this sample, this clonotype turned up many times. The V and J genes are TRBV5-1 and TRBJ2-5; no definite D call. Germline lookup yields CDR1 SGHRS and CDR2 YFSETQ. V gave up 0 bases and J gave up 0 bases, with 18 bases separating them. The CDR3 has 18 amino acids. The CDR3 DNA sequence: TGCGCCAGCAGCTTGGGAACACTTCGCGGACGCTACCAAGAGACCCAGTACTTC. Translated, it gives CASSLGTLRGRYQETQYF.

This clonotype was found many times. The chain recombines TRBV20-1 with TRBJ1-2, with 7 bases fitting TRBD1. The CDR3 totals 14 residues. The germline CDR1 and CDR2 sequences are DFQATT and SNEGSKA (reference sequence). V gave up 4 bases and J gave up 4 bases; unmatched junction bases: 9. The CDR3 DNA reads as TGCAGTGCTATTGGGGACAGAATAGTCTATGGCTACACCTTC. Protein sequence: CSAIGDRIVYGYTF.

The J gene is TRBJ2-1, the V gene TRBV5-1, with 10 bases fitting TRBD1. V shed 0 bases and J 6 bases; nucleotides not matched to a gene: 3. CDR3 length equals 15 residues. The germline CDR1 and CDR2 sequences are SGHRS and YFSETQ. CDR3 loop: CASSLGGQGSNEQFF. For the CDR3, the DNA is TGCGCCAGCAGCTTGGGGGGACAGGGGAGCAATGAGCAGTTCTTC. Together with reference TRBV5-1 and TRBJ2-1, the CDR3 gives the full variable domain: KAGVTQTPRYLIKTRGQQVTLSCSPISGHRSVSWYQQTPGQGLQFLFEYFSETQRNKGNFPGRFSGRQFSNSRSEMNVSTLELGDSALYLCASSLGGQGSNEQFFGPGTRLTVL.

This clonotype showed up just a few times. CDR3: CASSPGRGVPTGELFF. The CDR3 nucleotides are TGTGCCAGCAGCCCCGGTCGGGGTGTACCCACCGGGGAGCTGTTTTTT. The chain employs TRBV11-3 and TRBJ2-2, with a tentative D call TRBD2 (5 bases). Germline V gene lookup returns CDR1 SGHNT and CDR2 YENEEA. The CDR3 spans 16 residues. Trimming shortened V by 5 bases and J by 4 bases, and 17 bases separated the two germline ends.

The chain uses TRBV2 and TRBJ1-4; D possibly corresponds to TRBD1 (6 bases). The CDR3 is 13 amino acids. V gave up 6 bases and J gave up 6 bases, with 11 bases separating them. Germline V gives CDR1 SNHLY, CDR2 FYNNEI. CDR3 amino acids: CASRKNRDEKLFF. CDR3 coding DNA: TGTGCCAGCAGGAAAAACAGGGATGAAAAACTGTTTTTT.

The rearrangement uses TRBV7-6 and TRBJ2-1; no definite D call. V was trimmed by 2 bases and J by 6 bases, leaving 14 bases between them. The CDR3 contains 15 residues. The germline V gene encodes CDR1 SGHVS and CDR2 FNYEAQ. The CDR3 nucleotides are TGTGCCAGCAGCTTATTGTCGGTGGTGGGCAATGAGCAGTTCTTC. Its translation: CASSLLSVVGNEQFF.

The chain employs TRBV9 and TRBJ1-5; a weak D match, TRBD1 (6 bases). Trimming pared 6 bases from V and 1 base from J, leaving 11 bases between. Per the germline V gene, CDR1 is SGDLS and CDR2 is YYNGEE. The CDR3 totals 14 residues. Here the CDR3 DNA reads TGTGCCAGCAACCAGGGGCCCAGCAATCAGCCCCAGCATTTT. Its translation is CASNQGPSNQPQHF.

This clonotype was counted many times. The V gene is TRBV7-2, the J gene TRBJ1-1, with 8 nucleotides matching TRBD1. CDR3 length: 16 residues. V shed 4 bases and J 4 bases; nucleotides not matched to a gene: 11. The germline V gene encodes CDR1 SGHTA and CDR2 FQGNSA. CDR3: CASSWNPWQGATEAFF. DNA of the CDR3: TGTGCCAGCAGCTGGAACCCCTGGCAGGGGGCCACTGAAGCTTTCTTT.

This rearrangement joins TRBV2 to TRBJ1-6; D may be TRBD1 (6 bases). This CDR3 spans 18 amino acids. Trimming shortened V by 2 bases and J by 0 bases, and 14 bases separated the two germline ends. Germline V gene data show CDR1 as SNHLY and CDR2 as FYNNEI. In DNA, the CDR3 is TGTGCCAGCAGTGAACTGGGGGGCGGGAGCTCCTATAATTCACCCCTCCACTTT. It translates to CASSELGGGSSYNSPLHF.

The J gene is TRBJ1-2, the V gene TRBV5-6; the D gene is possibly TRBD1 (5 bases). Looked up from germline, CDR1 is SGHDT and CDR2 is YYEEEE. V was trimmed by 4 bases and J by 3 bases, leaving 7 bases between them. This CDR3 comprises 12 residues. CDR3 region: CASSGTDYGYTF. The DNA for the CDR3 is TGTGCCAGCAGCGGGACCGACTATGGCTACACCTTC.

The chain carries TRBV23-1 and TRBJ2-1; the match to TRBD2 covers 9 bases. TRBV23-1 is filed as an ORF, its function uncertain. The CDR3 contains 19 residues. Trimming removed 3 bases from V and 3 bases from J; junction bases left unmatched: 15. The CDR3 is CASSQWQRGVQLNYNEQFF. The CDR3 DNA sequence: TGCGCCAGCAGTCAGTGGCAGCGGGGGGTCCAATTAAACTACAATGAGCAGTTCTTC.

The sample holds a few counts of this clonotype. The junction shows a germline mismatch at one end, possibly a read error. The rearrangement links TRBV4-2 to TRBJ2-7; D gene ambiguous. The CDR3 loop spans 16 amino acids. Germline lookup yields CDR1 LGHNA and CDR2 YNFKEQ. CDR3 residues: CVSSQERRSTSYEQYF. The CDR3 nucleotides read TGTGTCAGCAGCCAAGAAAGGCGTTCAACCTCCTACGAGCAGTACTTC.

The chain combines TRBV27 with TRBJ1-5, with D unresolved. The CDR3 contains 15 residues. V gave up 5 bases and J gave up 3 bases, with 14 bases separating them. Germline loops: CDR1 MNHEY, CDR2 SMNVEV (reference sequence). The CDR3 protein is CASSDTDGYNQPQHF. Written as DNA, the CDR3 is TGTGCCAGCAGTGATACGGACGGGTACAATCAGCCCCAGCATTTT.

In its sample, this clonotype was seen many times. The V and J genes are TRBV4-3 and TRBJ2-7, with TRBD1 matching 10 bases. There are 15 residues in the CDR3. The germline V gene has CDR1 LGHNA and CDR2 YSLEER. Trimming took 2 bases from V and 4 from J; bases not matched to a gene: 5. The CDR3: CASSQRQGASYEQYF. The CDR3 nucleotides read TGCGCCAGCAGCCAACGACAGGGGGCTTCGTACGAGCAGTACTTC.

The J gene is TRBJ1-1, the V gene TRBV18, with TRBD1 matching over 10 bases. The germline V gene has CDR1 KGHSH and CDR2 LQKENI. Losses at the gene ends were 3 bases for V and 1 base for J; bases not matched to a gene: 2. The CDR3 is 15 amino acids. As DNA, the CDR3 is TGTGCCAGCTCACCCGGGACAGGGGCGAACACTGAAGCTTTCTTT. It translates to CASSPGTGANTEAFF.

The chain carries TRBV12-3 or TRBV12-4 and TRBJ2-7; D perhaps matches TRBD1 (5 bases). The CDR3 loop spans 13 amino acids. The ends were cut back, 3 bases at V and 8 bases at J, with 14 bases in the middle. DNA for the CDR3: TGTGCCAGCAGTTTGAAAGAGGACACAAAGCAGTACTTC. It translates to CASSLKEDTKQYF.

This clonotype was detected a few times. The rearrangement links TRBV20-1 to TRBJ2-5, with D perhaps matching TRBD1 or TRBD2 (7 bases each). This CDR3 comprises 14 residues. Trimming left V 5 bases short and J 0 bases short, with 13 bases between. Germline loops: CDR1 DFQATT, CDR2 SNEGSKA (reference sequence). The DNA for the CDR3 is TGCAGTGCTGACTCAGGGGGGGACCAAGAGACCCAGTACTTC. Its protein is CSADSGGDQETQYF.

The chain combines TRBV11-2 with TRBJ1-6; possible D gene TRBD1, 6 bases. CDR1 and CDR2 (germline): SGHAT, FQNNGV. There are 16 residues in the CDR3. Trimming removed 6 bases from V and 7 bases from J, with 19 bases in between. As DNA, the CDR3 is TGTGCCAGCAGACGTTACAGGGACGAAGCGAATTCACCCCTCCACTTT. Protein: CASRRYRDEANSPLHF.

This clonotype occurred many times. This chain uses TRBV27 with TRBJ1-1; D is uncertain. V was clipped by 2 bases and J by 0 bases, with 13 bases between them. This CDR3 has 16 residues. CDR1 is MNHEY, CDR2 SMNVEV, per germline (reference sequence). The CDR3 bases are TGTGCCAGCAGTTTAATCGGCCTAGGCATGAACACTGAAGCTTTCTTT. This sequence encodes CASSLIGLGMNTEAFF.

This clonotype has ten or more counts. The chain joins TRBV10-3 to TRBJ2-2, with D unresolved. The V end lost 6 bases, the J end lost 2 bases, and 4 bases lay between the germline ends. This CDR3 is 12 amino acids long. Germline V gene data show CDR1 as ENHRY and CDR2 as SYGVKD. The CDR3 DNA is TGTGCCATCAGAACTAACACCGGGGAGCTGTTTTTT. It yields the protein CAIRTNTGELFF.

This clonotype was seen a few times. CDR3 bases: TGTGCCAGCAGCTCCTGGACAAGCACAGATACGCAGTATTTT. Amino acids: CASSSWTSTDTQYF. The chain uses TRBV7-9 and TRBJ2-3, with D perhaps matching TRBD1 (5 bases). The CDR3 has 14 amino acids. CDR1 and CDR2 (germline): SEHNR, FQNEAQ (reference sequence). V was clipped by 4 bases and J by 0 bases, with 8 bases between them.

This clonotype has only a few counts. V usage is TRBV20-1 and J usage is TRBJ2-3; 7 bases are shared with TRBD2. The germline gives CDR1 DFQATT, CDR2 SNEGSKA (reference sequence). The CDR3 spans 13 residues. V shed 1 base, J shed 5 bases, and the junction held 3 bases outside the gene matches. The chain's CDR3 is CSARGASGDTQYF. The CDR3 DNA is TGCAGTGCTAGAGGAGCTAGCGGAGATACGCAGTATTTT.

The table lists this clonotype with many counts. CDR3 protein: CSVGTVETQYF. The DNA of the CDR3 is TGCAGCGTGGGGACTGTAGAGACCCAGTACTTC. The chain couples TRBV29-1 to TRBJ2-5; D possibly corresponds to TRBD2 (6 bases). The CDR3 totals 11 residues. V gave up 6 bases and J gave up 4 bases, with 9 bases separating them. Germline CDR1 and CDR2: SQVTM and ANQGSEA.

This clonotype was recorded a few times. The gene calls are TRBV6-5 and TRBJ1-1; a weak D match, TRBD1 (5 bases). The V end was cut by 4 bases, the J end by 7 bases, with 10 bases between. The CDR3 spans 12 residues. Germline V gene lookup returns CDR1 MNHEY and CDR2 SVGAGI. The CDR3 bases are TGTGCCAGCAGTTCACCCAGGGTTGAAGCTTTCTTT. Amino acid sequence: CASSSPRVEAFF.

Only a few counts were recorded for this clonotype. The V and J genes are TRBV9 and TRBJ1-6; 7 nucleotides match TRBD1. Germline V CDR1 and CDR2: SGDLS, YYNGEE. The CDR3 contains 17 residues. After removal of 0 bases from V and 4 bases from J, the junction contained 7 bases not matched to a gene. The CDR3 region has the DNA TGTGCCAGCAGCGTAGACCCTTCGACAGGGTATAATTCACCCCTCCACTTT. It translates to CASSVDPSTGYNSPLHF.